The 28 T cell receptor beta chains reported below all come from one sample, sequenced in a study of blood T cells in healthy people across ages. PCR was performed a second time for 7 to 11 cycles using a sample-barcoded 5' primer and a J-beta primer mix. TCRdb ran MiXCR on the 5' RACE reads and lists one entry per CDR3 protein. This table has 500,000 to 550,000 distinct CDR3 sequences, approximately 25% appearing once. These sequences were also reported in another study, on T cells of mothers and their children.

Sequenced input: blood. The receptors were sampled from a boy younger than 18 in good health.

This chain joins TRBV7-9 and TRBJ2-4, with a possible D match to TRBD1 (5 bases). Germline V lookup: CDR1 SEHNR, CDR2 FQNEAQ (reference sequence). Between the trimmed V and J ends, which lost 6 bases and 0 bases, there was a span of 18 bases. The CDR3 spans 17 residues. CDR3 region: CASSGEDSLLAKNIQYF. The CDR3 bases are TGTGCCAGCAGTGGGGAAGACAGCCTACTAGCCAAAAACATTCAGTACTTC.

The chain uses TRBV29-1 and TRBJ2-7; 10 positions match TRBD2. Germline CDR1 reads SQVTM; CDR2 reads ANQGSEA. V dropped 1 base and J dropped 0; count of bases not matched to a gene: 3. This CDR3 contains 15 residues. The CDR3 DNA reads TGCAGCGTTGAAGCGGAGCGGGAGGGCTCCTACGAGCAGTACTTC. The encoded protein is CSVEAEREGSYEQYF.

The J gene is TRBJ2-7, the V gene TRBV27; D might be TRBD1 or TRBD2, each matching 5 bases. The CDR3 loop spans 13 amino acids. V lost 6 bases and J 5 bases, leaving 14 bases between the germline ends. In germline, CDR1 is MNHEY, CDR2 SMNVEV (reference sequence). The CDR3 sequence is CASRNGALDEQYF. The CDR3 DNA sequence: TGTGCCAGCAGAAACGGGGCGCTCGACGAGCAGTACTTC.

At least ten counts were recorded for this clonotype. The rearrangement joins TRBV13 to TRBJ2-1; 15 bases line up with TRBD2. Germline loops: CDR1 PRHDT, CDR2 FYEKMQ (reference sequence). Trimming at V came to 4 bases and at J to 10 bases, leaving 5 bases not matched to a gene. This CDR3 is built from 15 residues. DNA of the CDR3: TGTGCCAGCAGCTGGACTAGCGGGGGGGCACGGGAGCAGTTCTTC. This gives the protein CASSWTSGGAREQFF.

The J gene is TRBJ1-1, the V gene TRBV14; D gene ambiguous. The ends were cut back, 2 bases at V and 8 bases at J, with 9 bases in the middle. This CDR3 has 12 residues. Germline V gene data show CDR1 as SGHDN and CDR2 as FVKESK. CDR3 bases: TGTGCCAGCAGCCAATCAGGCGCAGAAGCTTTCTTT. It specifies CASSQSGAEAFF. Full variable domain (missing parts from reference TRBV14 and TRBJ1-1): EAGVTQFPSHSVIEKGQTVTLRCDPISGHDNLYWYRRVMGKEIKFLLHFVKESKQDESGMPNNRFLAERTGGTYSTLKVQPAELEDSGVYFCASSQSGAEAFFGQGTRLTVV.

This clonotype was found a few times. The rearrangement links TRBV12-3 or TRBV12-4 to TRBJ2-1; 11 nucleotides line up with TRBD2. The CDR3 is made up of 14 amino acids. V lost 6 bases and J lost 8; bases outside the gene matches: 6. CDR3 sequence (DNA): TGTGCCAGCAGGGTAGCGGGAGGGCCCTATGAGCAGTTCTTC. It is translated as CASRVAGGPYEQFF.

J is TRBJ1-2 and V is TRBV4-3; D perhaps matches TRBD1 (5 bases). Between the trimmed V and J ends, which lost 0 bases and 0 bases, there was a span of 11 bases. Germline V gene data show CDR1 as LGHNA and CDR2 as YSLEER. The CDR3 runs 16 residues. The CDR3 DNA sequence: TGCGCCAGCAGCCAAGATGACAGAACTACTAACTATGGCTACACCTTC. Its translation is CASSQDDRTTNYGYTF.

This clonotype has at least ten counts. In DNA form, the CDR3 reads TGTGCCAGCTCCCCGGCGGGACTAGCGTCCTCCCAGTTCGGGTCCCAAGAGACCCAGTACTTC. Amino acid sequence: CASSPAGLASSQFGSQETQYF. The rearrangement links TRBV18 to TRBJ2-5; TRBD2 matches 10 bases. Germline values: CDR1 KGHSH, CDR2 LQKENI. CDR3 length: 21 residues. V trimming: 6 bases; J trimming: 1 base; junction bases outside the gene matches: 23. The variable domain in full, completed from reference TRBV18 and TRBJ2-5, reads NAGVMQNPRHLVRRRGQEARLRCSPMKGHSHVYWYRQLPEEGLKFMVYLQKENIIDESGMPKERFSAEFPKEGPSILRIQQVVRGDSAAYFCASSPAGLASSQFGSQETQYFGPGTRLLVL.

This clonotype was observed many times. The chain carries TRBV5-1 and TRBJ2-5; possible D gene TRBD2, 6 bases. CDR1 is SGHRS and CDR2 is YFSETQ in the germline V gene. Trimming removed 2 bases from V and 3 bases from J, with 14 bases in between. The CDR3 spans 15 residues. CDR3: CASSFGLANKETQYF. CDR3 sequence (DNA): TGCGCCAGCAGCTTTGGGCTAGCGAATAAAGAGACCCAGTACTTC.

The chain joins TRBV7-9 to TRBJ2-5; D is possibly TRBD2 (6 bases). The CDR3 loop spans 14 amino acids. CDR1 is SEHNR and CDR2 is FQNEAQ in the germline V gene (reference sequence). V was trimmed by 3 bases and J by 3 bases, leaving 11 bases between them. Here the CDR3 reads CASSLGGLKETQYF. In nucleotides, the CDR3 is TGTGCCAGCAGCTTGGGGGGACTGAAAGAGACCCAGTACTTC.

This clonotype turned up a few times. V gene TRBV5-5 combines with J gene TRBJ2-5; D possibly corresponds to TRBD2 (5 bases). Germline values: CDR1 SGHKS, CDR2 YYEKEE (reference sequence). The CDR3 totals 14 residues. V shed 4 bases and J shed 3 bases, with 13 bases lying between them. The DNA of the CDR3 is TGTGCCAGCAGCGTTGCCCTCGGGGAAGAGACCCAGTACTTC. It specifies CASSVALGEETQYF.

This clonotype appeared many times. The V and J genes are TRBV28 and TRBJ2-5; TRBD2 matches at 7 bases. Germline V gives CDR1 MDHEN, CDR2 SYDVKM. The CDR3 consists of 14 residues. The junction had 9 bases not matched to a gene; V was cut back by 10 bases and J by 1 base. The CDR3: CATNGGEGQETQYF. The CDR3 DNA reads as TGTGCCACCAATGGAGGGGAGGGCCAAGAGACCCAGTACTTC.

This clonotype has more than one count but fewer than ten. The chain combines TRBV7-6 with TRBJ2-3; D not resolved. The CDR3 is 15 residues long. Per the germline V gene, CDR1 is SGHVS and CDR2 is FNYEAQ. Trimming removed 0 bases at V and 6 bases at J, with 13 bases between. CDR3 nucleotide sequence: TGTGCCAGCAGCTTAGCGGGCTCTCTTATGGATACGCAGTATTTT. This encodes CASSLAGSLMDTQYF.

This chain uses TRBV2 with TRBJ2-7; D may correspond to TRBD1 or TRBD2 (5 bases each). V was trimmed by 0 bases and J by 0 bases, leaving 18 bases between them. CDR1 and CDR2 (germline): SNHLY, FYNNEI. The CDR3 runs to 18 residues. The CDR3 DNA reads TGTGCCAGCAGTGAAGCGCCAGGCCCTGGGACGGTCTCCTACGAGCAGTACTTC. Residues: CASSEAPGPGTVSYEQYF.

The chain carries TRBV6-1 and TRBJ2-7; 9 nucleotides agree with TRBD1. CDR1 is MNHNS, CDR2 SASEGT, per germline. This CDR3 spans 15 amino acids. Trimming took 2 bases from V and 5 from J; bases not matched to a gene: 7. Here the CDR3 DNA reads TGTGCCAGCAGTGAAACAGGGGGCGCCTTCCACGAGCAGTACTTC. Translating gives CASSETGGAFHEQYF.

A few counts support this clonotype. The genes are TRBV7-2 and TRBJ1-5; weak D call: TRBD1 (6 bases). Germline loops: CDR1 SGHTA, CDR2 FQGNSA. The CDR3 spans 15 residues. V gave up 1 base and J gave up 7 bases, with 14 bases separating them. In nucleotides, the CDR3 is TGTGCCAGCAGCTTAGAACAGGGAAAGGGCCAGCCCCAGCATTTT. Protein sequence: CASSLEQGKGQPQHF.

There are a few counts of this clonotype. The rearrangement links TRBV19 to TRBJ2-2; D is perhaps TRBD1 (6 bases). CDR1 and CDR2 (germline): LNHDA, SQIVND (reference sequence). Trimming cost V 0 bases and J 7 bases, with 12 bases left between them. The CDR3 covers 15 residues. CDR3 sequence: CASSIDRGSGGELFF. Written as DNA, the CDR3 is TGTGCCAGTAGTATAGACAGGGGAAGCGGCGGGGAGCTGTTTTTT. Full variable domain (missing parts from reference TRBV19 and TRBJ2-2): DGGITQSPKYLFRKEGQNVTLSCEQNLNHDAMYWYRQDPGQGLRLIYYSQIVNDFQKGDIAEGYSVSREKKESFPLTVTSAQKNPTAFYLCASSIDRGSGGELFFGEGSRLTVL.

Turning to this clonotype: This clone may be a read error of a much larger clone one base away. The V gene is TRBV5-1, the J gene TRBJ2-3; 7 bases fit TRBD1. The CDR3 extends over 14 amino acids. Germline V gene data show CDR1 as SGHRS and CDR2 as YFSETQ. CDR3 sequence reads: CASSNRGPPDAQYF. The CDR3 DNA reads as TGCGCCAGCAGCAACAGGGGACCACCAGATGCGCAGTATTTT.

This clonotype has only a few counts. This chain uses TRBV2 with TRBJ2-6, with D possibly being TRBD1 (6 bases). The germline CDR1 and CDR2 sequences are SNHLY and FYNNEI. The CDR3 is 15 residues long. V dropped 4 bases and J dropped 2 bases, with 9 bases sitting between them. CDR3 sequence (DNA): TGTGCCAGCAGTGGCAACAGGGCTGGGGCCAACGTCCTGACTTTC. Protein sequence: CASSGNRAGANVLTF.

This clonotype was counted a few times. CDR3: CASRVQSSYNEQFF. CDR3 DNA: TGTGCCAGCAGAGTACAGAGCTCCTACAATGAGCAGTTCTTC. This rearrangement joins TRBV6-5 to TRBJ2-1, with D hard to call. Trimming left V 6 bases short and J 0 bases short, with 9 bases between. The CDR3 has 14 amino acids. In germline, CDR1 is MNHEY, CDR2 SVGAGI.

This clonotype was observed a handful of times. The genes are TRBV5-1 and TRBJ1-1; D not certain. The germline gives CDR1 SGHRS, CDR2 YFSETQ. The germline V and J ends were trimmed by 0 bases and 7 bases, with 7 bases remaining between them. The CDR3 extends over 12 amino acids. In nucleotides, the CDR3 is TGCGCCAGCAGCTTGGCCTCCGGTGAAGCTTTCTTT. It is translated as CASSLASGEAFF.

This clonotype was observed many times. The chain combines TRBV7-9 with TRBJ2-1, with 9 positions matching TRBD2. The germline CDR1 and CDR2 sequences are SEHNR and FQNEAQ (reference sequence). V gave up 4 bases and J gave up 2 bases; unmatched junction bases: 0. The CDR3 runs to 14 residues. CDR3 region: CASSSSGAYNEQFF. CDR3 bases: TGTGCCAGCAGCTCTAGCGGGGCCTACAATGAGCAGTTCTTC.

This clonotype was seen a handful of times. The chain's CDR3 is CASSDGQHYEQYF. The CDR3 region has the DNA TGTGCCAGCAGCGATGGACAGCACTACGAGCAGTACTTC. V gene TRBV9 combines with J gene TRBJ2-5, with D perhaps matching TRBD1 (6 bases). The closer fit of TRBJ2-7 to the DNA end suggests the J call may be wrong. This CDR3 comprises 13 residues. CDR1 and CDR2 from the germline V gene are SGDLS and YYNGEE.

This chain joins TRBV28 and TRBJ2-5; 8 nucleotides match TRBD2. Unmatched junction bases numbered 7, after V lost 3 bases and J lost 1 base. Germline CDR1 MDHEN, CDR2 SYDVKM. This CDR3 spans 16 amino acids. The CDR3 spells CASSFIGRGSQETQYF. DNA for the CDR3: TGTGCCAGCAGTTTTATCGGGAGGGGATCCCAAGAGACCCAGTACTTC.

The chain couples TRBV15 to TRBJ1-6; maybe TRBD1 (6 bases). This CDR3 spans 13 amino acids. Germline CDR1 and CDR2: LNHNV and YYDKDF (reference sequence). The V end was cut by 4 bases, the J end by 9 bases, with 10 bases between. The CDR3 coding sequence is TGTGCCACCAGCACCACAGGGTCTTCACCCCTCCACTTT. It is translated as CATSTTGSSPLHF.

The chain employs TRBV20-1 and TRBJ2-3; D tentatively reads TRBD1 or TRBD2 (7 bases each). The V gene's germline CDR1 is DFQATT and CDR2 SNEGSKA (reference sequence). V lost 1 base, J lost 4 bases, and 15 bases lay in between. This CDR3 is 15 amino acids long. In DNA, the CDR3 is TGCAGTGCTAGAGCAGGGGGGGGGTTCCCAGATACGCAGTATTTT. It is translated as CSARAGGGFPDTQYF.

The V call is TRBV6-1, the J call TRBJ1-1; 7 bases are a match to TRBD1. Germline V gene lookup returns CDR1 MNHNS and CDR2 SASEGT. Unmatched junction bases numbered 8, after V lost 5 bases and J lost 2 bases. The CDR3 runs 15 residues. CDR3 in amino acids: CASSRTGTANTEAFF. In DNA, the CDR3 is TGTGCCAGCAGTCGGACCGGGACAGCCAACACTGAAGCTTTCTTT.

The rearrangement uses TRBV6-5 and TRBJ1-1; TRBD1 is a possible D gene (6 bases). The CDR3 consists of 14 residues. Trimming left V 6 bases short and J 1 base short, with 12 bases between. The germline gives CDR1 MNHEY, CDR2 SVGAGI. The CDR3 protein is CASSRRGRNTEAFF. CDR3 coding DNA: TGTGCCAGCAGCCGCAGGGGCCGGAACACTGAAGCTTTCTTT.